Below, one T cell receptor beta chain is given with its context. Its specific antigen is unknown. It has no much larger one-base neighbor in the sample; base qualities were not kept. Interpreted using the paper, the time point label stands for: baseline pretreatment blood. According to the study, the label for this sample's treatment or condition signals: 15 Gy SBRT to primary tumor, nephrectomy 4 weeks later. To follow tumor-enriched clonotypes, serial peripheral blood was collected from radiation-treated patients at baseline and at 2 weeks and 4 weeks after SBRT. Every patient had renal cell carcinoma of clear cell pathology. Genomic DNA for TCR sequencing was prepared using the QIAamp DNA Blood Mini Kit (Qiagen). The analyses included only samples that passed all quality control checks. This entry belongs to a study of radiation and T cells in renal cell carcinoma (dated by TCRdb to the early 2020s). As for the study more broadly: Samples were obtained from a clinical trial, in which 15 Gy stereotactic body radiation therapy was delivered to primary renal cell carcinomas and nephrectomy was performed 4 weeks later. A total of around 50 samples underwent TCR beta sequencing, made up of roughly 26 tumors and approximately 27 peripheral blood samples. Across all 53 samples, 3,800,000 or so unique CDR3 nucleotide sequences encoding 2,658,974 unique CDR3 amino acid sequences were identified.

TCR beta libraries were generated from genomic DNA with the immunoSEQ kit, following the manufacturer's recommendations. For library preparation, a first multiplex PCR was performed with proprietary primers, followed by a second PCR in which unique barcodes were added, and bead cleanups were performed after each round. Each sample batch included a kit-provided positive control reaction and a negative control reaction. The final libraries were assessed on an Agilent 4200 TapeStation D1000 ScreenTape, pooled by volume, and quantified by qPCR. Sequencing was performed on an Illumina NextSeq500 with a MidOutput 150-cycle cartridge, and 156 Read1 and 15 Index1 cycles were run with kit custom primers. The pooled library was loaded at about 1 pM, with an approximately 21% PhiX control spiked in. The study's own analysis went as follows. Vendor-processed data were analyzed in R, with a clonotype defined as all T cells sharing the same CDR3 nucleotide sequence. In the clone abundance analyses, frequencies in each sample were normalized to that sample's 10,000 most abundant clones. Public T cell clones, averaging fewer than five per sample, were removed before analysis. Tumor-enriched clonotypes and baseline blood-enriched clonotypes were defined as those with an abundance difference of at least 32-fold between compartments. Clonotypes expanded or contracted between blood time points were identified with a beta-binomial differential abundance model. Tumor-blood repertoire similarity was measured with the Baroni-Urbani and Buser coefficient, and group comparisons used two-tailed Wilcoxon tests in R. In TCRdb, the immuneACCESS table is reduced to in-frame sequences with V and J assigned. These tables do not hold every clone; where another copy was compared, an unresolved V gene accounts for under half, and the others remain unexplained. The DNA was the basis for D and trimming; V, J and clone size are from that table. In this sample the table shows approximately 94,000 clones, 70% to 85% of which occur a single time. Clones ranked in the top ten supply roughly 7% of the sample.

Results and caveats for the whole study, not just this receptor: An increase in top tumor clonotypes in blood was observed from baseline to 2 weeks post-radiation, followed by contraction by 4 weeks, which was taken to suggest transient expansion of tumor-resident clones. With a single-armed trial design, the study had no way to address how radiation dose or scheduling affects the TCR repertoire. Changes in the blood repertoire were not tracked past 4 weeks after treatment. Because pretreatment tumor biopsies were not available, the study could not determine whether clonotypes were already present within the tumor at baseline.

Trimming at the junction amounts to 2 bases on V and 2 bases on J, and the germline ends lie 9 bases apart. Its CDR3 holds 15 amino acids, cysteine through phenylalanine. CDR3 DNA only is kept here, 45 bases in frame from base 1. The germline V gene (reference sequence) yields LNHDA for CDR1 and SQIVND for CDR2. The chain employs TRBV19 and TRBJ1-4, with a weak D call of TRBD1 (6 bases match). Here the sequenced sample was blood, taken from a patient whose treatment included radiotherapy and nephrectomy. This TCR was recovered from a man in his sixties with renal cell carcinoma. The CDR3 in this case is CASSISRGTNEKLFF. The DNA sequence reads TGTGCCAGTAGTATAAGCAGGGGCACTAATGAAAAACTGTTTTTT.